This TCR beta chain was sequenced for a study of CD8 T cells in ankylosing spondylitis. Overall study findings and caveats: In reactive arthritis synovial fluid and blood, some motif variants had been reported before. Disease-linked clones had a CD8+ phenotype and relatively low frequency in peripheral blood. Blood of patients with ankylosing spondylitis appeared to be characterized by a TCR beta motif of seven or eight highly homologous variants.

This clonotype was seen more than once but under ten times. Antigen unknown. TCRdb reanalysed the 5' RACE reads using MiXCR and keeps one entry per CDR3 protein. The repertoire holds a few hundred thousand distinct CDR3 sequences, with approximately 17% as singletons. V gave up 5 bases and J gave up 3 bases, with 6 bases separating them. The CDR3 sequence is 12 residues long. The source material was blood, either unsorted or a sorted T cell fraction (not recorded which). This sequence was found in a male donor with ankylosing spondylitis. V is TRBV12-3 or TRBV12-4 and J is TRBJ2-3; D call uncertain. CDR3: CASSAQTDTQYF. The CDR3 DNA reads as TGTGCCAGCAGTGCTCAGACAGATACGCAGTATTTT.